A selection of T cell receptor beta chains follows, all from one sample in a study of immune cell composition in non-small cell lung cancer. Assay: immunoSEQ multiplex PCR; the TCRdb copy retains only in-frame clones and omits some. Among approximately 9,800 clones listed, around 62% were seen once. The sequenced sample was lung tumor tissue. The receptors were gathered from a human donor with non-small cell lung cancer. Each CDR3 is given with its conserved first and last residue. D genes are given only for firm matches. Clone size is stated in some rows and not others, as once, few, many or a class when expanded.

CDR3 length: 15
V gene: TRBV6-5
J gene: TRBJ2-1
clone size: .
D gene: TRBD1
CDR3 DNA: TGTGCCAGCAGCTTACAGGGGAGCTCCTACAATGAGCAGTTCTTC
CDR3 protein: CASSLQGSSYNEQFF

CDR3 length: 12
V gene: TRBV29-1
J gene: TRBJ2-5
clone size: .
D gene: .
CDR3 DNA: TGCAGCGCGCAACTTCCGGGCGAGACCCAGTACTTC
CDR3 protein: CSAQLPGETQYF

CDR3 length: 13
V gene: TRBV28
J gene: TRBJ2-5
clone size: .
D gene: .
CDR3 DNA: TGTGCCACCGACCGGACGGCTCAAGAGACCCAGTACTTC
CDR3 protein: CATDRTAQETQYF

CDR3 length: 14
V gene: TRBV5-4
J gene: TRBJ2-7
clone size: once
D gene: TRBD2
CDR3 DNA: TGTGCCAGCAGCCCGGGGACTACTTCCTACGAGCAGTACTTC
CDR3 protein: CASSPGTTSYEQYF

CDR3 length: 16
V gene: TRBV4-3
J gene: TRBJ2-3
clone size: .
D gene: TRBD2
CDR3 DNA: TGCGCCAGCAGCCAACGGGGGGTATCGAGCACAGATACGCAGTATTTT
CDR3 protein: CASSQRGVSSTDTQYF

CDR3 length: 13
V gene: TRBV7-8
J gene: TRBJ1-1
clone size: .
D gene: .
CDR3 DNA: TGTGCCAGCAGCCCAGGGTGGGGGATTGAAGCTTTCTTT
CDR3 protein: CASSPGWGIEAFF

CDR3 length: 14
V gene: TRBV7-6
J gene: TRBJ1-2
clone size: .
D gene: TRBD1
CDR3 DNA: TGTGCCAGCAGCCGAGGGACAGCCGAGGATGGCTACACCTTC
CDR3 protein: CASSRGTAEDGYTF

CDR3 length: 13
V gene: TRBV7-4
J gene: TRBJ2-7
clone size: once
D gene: TRBD1
CDR3 DNA: TGTGCCAGCAGCCTAGGGGGCAAGTACGAGCAGTACTTC
CDR3 protein: CASSLGGKYEQYF

CDR3 length: 15
V gene: TRBV7-6
J gene: TRBJ2-3
clone size: few
D gene: TRBD2
CDR3 DNA: TGTGCCAGCAGCCCGACTAGCGGGGTCACAGATACGCAGTATTTT
CDR3 protein: CASSPTSGVTDTQYF

CDR3 length: 12
V gene: TRBV6-1
J gene: TRBJ1-3
clone size: few
D gene: .
CDR3 DNA: TGTGCCAGCACTATAGATGGAAACACCATATATTTT
CDR3 protein: CASTIDGNTIYF

CDR3 length: 12
V gene: TRBV7-9
J gene: TRBJ1-1
clone size: .
D gene: .
CDR3 DNA: TGTGCCAGCAGCTTACGAGGCACTGAAGCTTTCTTT
CDR3 protein: CASSLRGTEAFF

CDR3 length: 12
V gene: TRBV2
J gene: TRBJ2-2
clone size: .
D gene: .
CDR3 DNA: TGTGCCAGCAAGTATCTGGCCGGGGAGCTGTTTTTT
CDR3 protein: CASKYLAGELFF

CDR3 length: 15
V gene: TRBV6-5
J gene: TRBJ1-3
clone size: .
D gene: TRBD1
CDR3 DNA: TGTGCCAGCAAACTGAATTACCTGGGACAGACTACCATATATTTT
CDR3 protein: CASKLNYLGQTTIYF

CDR3 length: 15
V gene: TRBV10-3
J gene: TRBJ1-2
clone size: .
D gene: .
CDR3 DNA: TGTGCCATCAGGGACACCAACCAGGGGTCCTATGGCTACACCTTC
CDR3 protein: CAIRDTNQGSYGYTF

CDR3 length: 16
V gene: TRBV10-2
J gene: TRBJ1-2
clone size: .
D gene: .
CDR3 DNA: TGCGCCAGCAGTCAAAACGTGATACAAAACTTCTATGGCTACACCTTC
CDR3 protein: CASSQNVIQNFYGYTF

CDR3 length: 12
V gene: TRBV6-5
J gene: TRBJ1-2
clone size: .
D gene: .
CDR3 DNA: TGTGCCAGCAGGAAGGTTAACTATGGCTACACCTTC
CDR3 protein: CASRKVNYGYTF

CDR3 length: 16
V gene: TRBV28
J gene: TRBJ1-5
clone size: .
D gene: .
CDR3 DNA: TGTGCCAGCAGTTGGTCCTTGGGGGCTAGCAATCAGCCCCAGCATTTT
CDR3 protein: CASSWSLGASNQPQHF

CDR3 length: 16
V gene: TRBV7-8
J gene: TRBJ1-5
clone size: .
D gene: .
CDR3 DNA: TGTGCCAGCAGCTTATTTCGGGGGGTAAGCAATCAGCCCCAGCATTTT
CDR3 protein: CASSLFRGVSNQPQHF

CDR3 length: 13
V gene: TRBV7-9
J gene: TRBJ2-7
clone size: .
D gene: .
CDR3 DNA: TGTGCCAGCCGGGACTCCAGGATCTACGAGCAGTACTTC
CDR3 protein: CASRDSRIYEQYF

CDR3 length: 14
V gene: TRBV6-5
J gene: TRBJ1-2
clone size: .
D gene: TRBD1
CDR3 DNA: TGTGCCAGCAGTTACGGGACAGGGAACTATGGCTACACCTTC
CDR3 protein: CASSYGTGNYGYTF

CDR3 length: 16
V gene: TRBV28
J gene: TRBJ2-2
clone size: .
D gene: .
CDR3 DNA: TGTGCCAGCACCTTAGGAGACAGAGCGAACACCGGGGAGCTGTTTTTT
CDR3 protein: CASTLGDRANTGELFF

CDR3 length: 14
V gene: TRBV30
J gene: TRBJ1-1
clone size: .
D gene: .
CDR3 DNA: TGTGCCTGGAGCCCACCACCCCTGAACACTGAAGCTTTCTTT
CDR3 protein: CAWSPPPLNTEAFF

CDR3 length: 15
V gene: TRBV11-1
J gene: TRBJ2-7
clone size: .
D gene: TRBD2
CDR3 DNA: TGTGCCAGCAGCGATGGACTAGCGGGGGAGTACGAGCAGTACTTC
CDR3 protein: CASSDGLAGEYEQYF

CDR3 length: 15
V gene: TRBV7-8
J gene: TRBJ1-1
clone size: .
D gene: .
CDR3 DNA: TGTGCCAGCAGCTTAAGGTCCACCCTGGGCACTGAAGCTTTCTTT
CDR3 protein: CASSLRSTLGTEAFF

CDR3 length: 11
V gene: TRBV30
J gene: TRBJ2-3
clone size: .
D gene: .
CDR3 DNA: TGTGCCTGGAGTGTAGAGAATACGCAGTATTTT
CDR3 protein: CAWSVENTQYF

CDR3 length: 13
V gene: TRBV6-1
J gene: TRBJ1-2
clone size: .
D gene: .
CDR3 DNA: TGTGCCAGCAGCCCCACCCGGGACAACGGCTACACCTTC
CDR3 protein: CASSPTRDNGYTF

CDR3 length: 15
V gene: TRBV11-2
J gene: TRBJ2-7
clone size: .
D gene: TRBD1
CDR3 DNA: TGTGCCAGCAGCTCAGCCGGGACAGGGGACTACGAGCAGTACTTC
CDR3 protein: CASSSAGTGDYEQYF

CDR3 length: 18
V gene: TRBV19
J gene: TRBJ1-1
clone size: medium-sized
D gene: TRBD1
CDR3 DNA: TGTGCCAGTAGTCTCCGGGACAGGGGGCTTCATATGAACACTGAAGCTTTCTTT
CDR3 protein: CASSLRDRGLHMNTEAFF

CDR3 length: 13
V gene: TRBV4-2
J gene: TRBJ1-1
clone size: .
D gene: .
CDR3 DNA: TGTGCCAGCAGCCCCTCCCCCGACACTGAAGCTTTCTTT
CDR3 protein: CASSPSPDTEAFF